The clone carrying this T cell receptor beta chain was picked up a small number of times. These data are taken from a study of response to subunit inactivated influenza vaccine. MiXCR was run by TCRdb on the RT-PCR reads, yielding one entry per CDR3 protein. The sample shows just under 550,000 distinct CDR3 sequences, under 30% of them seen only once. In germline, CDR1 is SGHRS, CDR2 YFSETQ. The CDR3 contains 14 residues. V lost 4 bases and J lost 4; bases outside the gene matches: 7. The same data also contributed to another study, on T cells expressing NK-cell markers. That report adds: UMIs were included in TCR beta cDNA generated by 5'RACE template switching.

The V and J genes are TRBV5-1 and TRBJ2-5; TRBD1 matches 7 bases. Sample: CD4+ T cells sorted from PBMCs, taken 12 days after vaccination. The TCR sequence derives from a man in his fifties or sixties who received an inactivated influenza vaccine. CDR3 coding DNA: TGCGCCAGCAGCCCTGGACAGGCATCAGAGACCCAGTACTTC. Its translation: CASSPGQASETQYF.